One and the same sample provided the 26 T cell receptor beta chains below, sequenced in a study of patients and donors after allogeneic stem cell transplantation. One entry per CDR3 protein results from TCRdb running MiXCR on the RT-PCR reads. The sample contains 400,000 to 500,000 distinct CDR3 sequences, around 15% of which appear only once. The sequenced sample was blood, either unsorted or a sorted T cell fraction (not recorded which). The receptors originated from a human donor who was either an allogeneic HSCT recipient or a stem cell or donor lymphocyte infusion donor (not recorded which). It is not recorded whose cells these are; they may come from a transplant donor.

This rearrangement joins TRBV19 to TRBJ2-1; D is perhaps TRBD1 (6 bases). Germline-derived CDR1 and CDR2 are LNHDA and SQIVND (reference sequence). This CDR3 region has 17 residues. The V and J ends lost 3 bases and 1 base respectively, with 16 bases between them. In nucleotides, the CDR3 is TGTGCCAGTAGTATTTTCTGGGGGCAAGGGTCCTACAATGAGCAGTTCTTC. This encodes CASSIFWGQGSYNEQFF.

The gene calls are TRBV6-1 and TRBJ2-7; a weak D match, TRBD2 (5 bases). Germline CDR1 MNHNS, CDR2 SASEGT. Trimming stripped 4 bases from V and 1 base from J, with 11 bases between. The CDR3 covers 14 residues. CDR3 in DNA: TGTGCCAGCAGTGTGGCTAGCTGGTCCTACGAGCAGTACTTC. It yields the protein CASSVASWSYEQYF.

This clonotype was observed at least ten times. The chain uses TRBV4-3 and TRBJ2-3; D not certain. In germline, CDR1 is LGHNA, CDR2 YSLEER. CDR3 length: 15 amino acids. The V end was cut by 1 base, the J end by 6 bases, with 14 bases between. CDR3 protein: CASSQGQVLRDTQYF. The CDR3 region has the DNA TGCGCCAGCAGCCAAGGCCAGGTCCTCCGGGATACGCAGTATTTT.

Points on this clonotype: An end of the junction differs from the germline gene, which may be a read error. J is TRBJ1-3 and V is TRBV3-1; unclear D gene. In germline, CDR1 is LGHDT, CDR2 YNNKEL (reference sequence). CDR3 length equals 12 residues. The CDR3 DNA reads TGTGCCAGCAGCCCCCCCGGAAACACCACATATTTT. Residues: CASSPPGNTTYF. Combining the CDR3 with reference TRBV3-1 and TRBJ1-3 gives the whole variable domain DTAVSQTPKYLVTQMGNDKSIKCEQNLGHDTMYWYKQDSKKFLKIMFSYNNKELIINETVPNRFSPKSPDKAHLNLHINSLELGDSAVYFCASSPPGNTTYFGEGSWLTVV.

In this sample, this clonotype turned up a few times. The chain's CDR3 is CASSHPWATQYF. In DNA form, the CDR3 reads TGTGCCAGCAGCCACCCCTGGGCGACCCAGTACTTC. This chain links TRBV21-1 with TRBJ2-5; the table calls TRBD1, which could not be checked here. TRBV21-1 is a listed pseudogene. This CDR3 has 12 amino acids.

The chain uses TRBV24-1 and TRBJ2-3; TRBD1 matches 10 bases. This CDR3 has 15 amino acids. Germline-derived CDR1 and CDR2 are KGHDR and SFDVKD. V trimming: 3 bases; J trimming: 4 bases; junction bases outside the gene matches: 3. This chain's CDR3 is CATSDRDRGPDTQYF. The CDR3, as DNA: TGTGCCACCAGTGATCGGGACAGGGGCCCAGATACGCAGTATTTT.

This chain uses TRBV19 with TRBJ2-7, with TRBD1 matching 10 bases. Germline trimming cut 7 bases from V and 3 bases from J; bases unmatched to any gene: 3. Per the germline V gene, CDR1 is LNHDA and CDR2 is SQIVND (reference sequence). The CDR3 is 13 residues long. CDR3 loop: CASTGTGVYEQYF. CDR3 sequence (DNA): TGTGCCAGTACCGGGACAGGGGTCTACGAGCAGTACTTC.

The CDR3: CASSSQTAYNSPLHF. The CDR3 DNA sequence: TGTGCCAGCAGCTCGCAGACAGCCTATAATTCACCCCTCCACTTT. The chain joins TRBV7-2 to TRBJ1-6; D may be TRBD1 (5 bases). In germline, CDR1 is SGHTA, CDR2 FQGNSA. V lost 4 bases, J lost 2 bases, and 9 bases lay in between. CDR3 length: 15 amino acids. Using reference TRBV7-2 and TRBJ1-6 for the parts outside the CDR3, the full variable domain is GAGVSQSPSNKVTEKGKDVELRCDPISGHTALYWYRQSLGQGLEFLIYFQGNSAPDKSGLPSDRFSAERTGGSVSTLTIQRTQQEDSAVYLCASSSQTAYNSPLHFGNGTRLTVT.

In its sample, this clonotype was seen a few times. J is TRBJ2-7 and V is TRBV7-9; D uncertain. This CDR3 comprises 12 residues. The germline CDR1 and CDR2 sequences are SEHNR and FQNEAQ (reference sequence). Trimming cost V 5 bases and J 7 bases, with 12 bases left between them. DNA for the CDR3: TGTGCCAGCAGCCACGCTTTAGGAGAGCAGTACTTC. Protein sequence: CASSHALGEQYF.

The rearrangement links TRBV28 to TRBJ1-2; D not certain. Trimming took 5 bases from V and 2 from J, leaving 9 bases between them. The V gene's germline CDR1 is MDHEN and CDR2 SYDVKM. The CDR3 length is 13 residues. The CDR3 here is CASSPPDNYGYTF. CDR3 sequence (DNA): TGTGCCAGCAGTCCCCCGGACAACTATGGCTACACCTTC.

This sequence joins TRBV7-6 and TRBJ2-3, with D perhaps matching TRBD1 or TRBD2 (5 bases each). The V gene's germline CDR1 is SGHVS and CDR2 FNYEAQ. The CDR3 is 16 amino acids. Between the trimmed V and J ends, which lost 1 base and 2 bases, there was a span of 13 bases. CDR3 amino acids: CASSLGSGAPTDTQYF. The CDR3, as DNA: TGTGCCAGCAGCTTAGGGTCCGGGGCACCCACAGATACGCAGTATTTT.

This clonotype was found a few times. The chain links TRBV30 to TRBJ2-7; unclear D gene. The length of the CDR3 is 14 residues. Trimming removed 0 bases from V and 0 bases from J, with 9 bases in between. Germline CDR1 GTSNPN, CDR2 SVGIG (reference sequence). Written as DNA, the CDR3 is TGTGCCTGGAGTGTGCCTGGACCCTCCTACGAGCAGTACTTC. Its protein is CAWSVPGPSYEQYF.

This clonotype has ten or more counts. The chain has TRBV5-1 and TRBJ2-1, with 9 bases aligning to TRBD2. Trimming removed 4 bases from V and 0 bases from J; junction bases left unmatched: 2. CDR3 length equals 15 residues. CDR1 is SGHRS, CDR2 YFSETQ, per germline. CDR3 residues: CASSRAGGSYNEQFF. The CDR3 DNA is TGCGCCAGCAGCAGAGCGGGAGGCTCCTACAATGAGCAGTTCTTC.

The chain uses TRBV15 and TRBJ2-2; TRBD1 might be the D (6 bases). From germline, CDR1 is LNHNV and CDR2 YYDKDF (reference sequence). The CDR3 is 16 residues long. Trimming took 1 base from V and 0 from J, leaving 9 bases between them. In DNA, the CDR3 is TGTGCCACCAGCAGAGGCAGGGGTTCGAACACCGGGGAGCTGTTTTTT. It yields the protein CATSRGRGSNTGELFF.

The V and J genes are TRBV5-4 and TRBJ2-3; 8 nucleotides agree with TRBD2. The CDR3 spans 17 residues. V lost 0 bases, J lost 1 base, and 7 bases stayed unmatched. Per the germline V gene, CDR1 is SGHNT and CDR2 is YYREEE (reference sequence). CDR3 nucleotide sequence: TGTGCCAGCAGCTTGGGTGGGCCGGGACTAGGCACAGATACGCAGTATTTT. It yields the protein CASSLGGPGLGTDTQYF.

The rearrangement uses TRBV9 and TRBJ2-7; D may correspond to TRBD1 or TRBD2 (5 bases each). Germline-derived CDR1 and CDR2 are SGDLS and YYNGEE. With 4 bases removed from V and 2 bases from J, the gap between germline ends came to 13 bases. The CDR3 has 14 amino acids. The CDR3 region is CASSPGRGAYEQYF. CDR3 coding DNA: TGTGCCAGCAGCCCGGGACGCGGTGCCTACGAGCAGTACTTC. Full variable domain (missing parts from reference TRBV9 and TRBJ2-7): DSGVTQTPKHLITATGQRVTLRCSPRSGDLSVYWYQQSLDQGLQFLIQYYNGEERAKGNILERFSAQQFPDLHSELNLSSLELGDSALYFCASSPGRGAYEQYFGPGTRLTVT.

V and J are TRBV20-1 and TRBJ2-7; TRBD2 is a possible D gene (6 bases). V was clipped by 6 bases and J by 9 bases, with 18 bases between them. Per germline, CDR1 DFQATT and CDR2 SNEGSKA (reference sequence). This CDR3 has 12 amino acids. CDR3 in amino acids: CSASPGTLTQYF. CDR3 bases: TGCAGTGCCAGTCCCGGGACTTTAACGCAGTACTTC.

The genes are TRBV27 and TRBJ1-1; 7 bases are shared with TRBD1. J lost 1 base, V lost 4 bases, and 6 bases had no gene match. This CDR3 contains 15 residues. Germline lookup yields CDR1 MNHEY and CDR2 SMNVEV (reference sequence). The CDR3 bases are TGTGCCAGCAGTTGGATAGGGGGCAAGAACACTGAAGCTTTCTTT. This gives the protein CASSWIGGKNTEAFF.

The chain employs TRBV5-1 and TRBJ2-1; the D gene is possibly TRBD2 (6 bases). Germline CDR1 reads SGHRS; CDR2 reads YFSETQ. V was trimmed by 0 bases and J by 3 bases, leaving 10 bases between them. The CDR3 covers 15 residues. The CDR3 DNA sequence: TGCGCCAGCAGCTTGGTGGCTAGCGACTACAATGAGCAGTTCTTC. It encodes CASSLVASDYNEQFF.

The gene calls are TRBV7-2 and TRBJ2-3; the match to TRBD2 covers 8 bases. The germline CDR1 and CDR2 sequences are SGHTA and FQGNSA. The CDR3 sequence is 14 residues long. The V gene end was trimmed by 8 bases and the J gene end by 5 bases; junction bases not matched to a gene: 9. The CDR3 bases are TGTGCCAGCGGGGTAGCGGGGCCTCGAGATACGCAGTATTTT. It codes for CASGVAGPRDTQYF.

The chain has TRBV5-1 and TRBJ2-3; possibly TRBD2 for D (6 bases). Looked up from germline, CDR1 is SGHRS and CDR2 is YFSETQ. The CDR3 is 16 amino acids. Trimming stripped 3 bases from V and 11 bases from J, with 25 bases between. The chain's CDR3 is CASSSYPGTSLGGQYF. The CDR3 DNA is TGCGCCAGCAGCTCCTATCCCGGGACTTCGCTCGGAGGGCAGTATTTT.

This clonotype was detected a few times. The V and J genes are TRBV30 and TRBJ2-5; D possibly corresponds to TRBD1 (6 bases). This CDR3 spans 13 amino acids. V lost 2 bases and J lost 2, with 9 bases in between. The germline gives CDR1 GTSNPN, CDR2 SVGIG (reference sequence). The CDR3 protein is CAWSKDRQETQYF. The CDR3 DNA sequence: TGTGCCTGGAGTAAGGACAGACAAGAGACCCAGTACTTC.

This chain uses TRBV7-9 with TRBJ2-7; 9 bases map to TRBD2. This CDR3 has 16 residues. Germline CDR1 SEHNR, CDR2 FQNEAQ (reference sequence). J gave up 7 bases and V 5 bases, and 15 bases lay outside the gene matches. CDR3 loop: CASSIPSGTSLAEQYF. The CDR3 DNA reads TGTGCCAGCAGCATACCCTCCGGGACTAGCCTAGCGGAGCAGTACTTC. Drawing the rest from reference TRBV7-9 and TRBJ2-7, the complete variable domain is DTGVSQNPRHKITKRGQNVTFRCDPISEHNRLYWYRQTLGQGPEFLTYFQNEAQLEKSRLLSDRFSAERPKGSFSTLEIQRTEQGDSAMYLCASSIPSGTSLAEQYFGPGTRLTVT.

The chain recombines TRBV5-1 with TRBJ2-3, with 7 bases that match TRBD1. CDR1 and CDR2 (germline): SGHRS, YFSETQ. The CDR3 totals 15 residues. Losses at the gene ends were 3 bases for V and 2 bases for J; bases not matched to a gene: 6. CDR3 amino acids: CASSSSGQTTDTQYF. In DNA, the CDR3 is TGCGCCAGCAGCTCATCGGGACAGACCACAGATACGCAGTATTTT. The full variable domain, with the rest looked up from reference TRBV5-1 and TRBJ2-3, is KAGVTQTPRYLIKTRGQQVTLSCSPISGHRSVSWYQQTPGQGLQFLFEYFSETQRNKGNFPGRFSGRQFSNSRSEMNVSTLELGDSALYLCASSSSGQTTDTQYFGPGTRLTVL.

This chain links TRBV12-3 or TRBV12-4 with TRBJ2-7; TRBD1 agrees at 10 bases. CDR3 length: 13 residues. V gave up 5 bases and J gave up 4 bases; unmatched junction bases: 2. Here the CDR3 reads CASSKDRGYEQYF. The CDR3 DNA reads as TGTGCCAGCAGTAAGGACAGGGGGTACGAGCAGTACTTC.

This clonotype was picked up a small number of times. This sequence joins TRBV20-1 and TRBJ1-3; 7 nucleotides match TRBD1. CDR3 length equals 15 residues. Germline V CDR1 and CDR2: DFQATT, SNEGSKA (reference sequence). The trim removed 5 bases at V and 0 bases at J, leaving 7 bases unmatched. The CDR3 loop reads CSADSGGSSGNTIYF. DNA of the CDR3: TGCAGTGCTGATTCAGGGGGATCCTCTGGAAACACCATATATTTT.